This T cell receptor (beta chain) was profiled in a study of blood T cell repertoires in COVID-19. Study-level background: Sites across the United States, Italy and Spain contributed samples from acute and convalescent COVID-19.

Using immunoSEQ multiplex PCR, the repertoire was profiled, and TCRdb retains in-frame clones only, with some absent. The sample yields some 260,000 clones, approximately 90% seen once. The CDR3 is made up of 13 amino acids. Trimming took 5 bases from V and 6 from J; bases not matched to a gene: 4. The germline gives CDR1 SGHTA, CDR2 FQGNSA. The source of this sequence is a woman younger than 45 with COVID-19, enrolled during active disease. The chain uses TRBV7-2 and TRBJ2-7; TRBD1 matches 10 bases. The sequencing input was peripheral blood. The CDR3 nucleotides are TGTGCCAGCAGCAGCCGGGACAGGGGCGAGCAGTACTTC. Amino acids: CASSSRDRGEQYF. The complete variable domain, with remaining parts taken from reference TRBV7-2 and TRBJ2-7, reads GAGVSQSPSNKVTEKGKDVELRCDPISGHTALYWYRQSLGQGLEFLIYFQGNSAPDKSGLPSDRFSAERTGGSVSTLTIQRTQQEDSAVYLCASSSRDRGEQYFGPGTRLTVT.